This TCR beta chain was documented in a study of cytomegalovirus exposure and HLA in healthy donors. Study-wide background: Roughly 80 million unique TCRs from HLA-typed donors were held in an early data release. Study-wide findings and caveats: An Asian-associated ancestry cluster reportedly showed fewer N-insertions than the approximately 650-donor mean in a later analysis. Later analysis found that TCR beta chains associated with HLA were more clonally expanded than other, equally common chains. Later analysis suggested most CMV-associated TCR beta chains were HLA-restricted.

Concerning this clone: No antigen is known for it.

V lost 7 bases and J lost 3; bases outside the gene matches: 6. Looked up from germline, CDR1 is MNHEY and CDR2 is SMNVEV (reference sequence). The CDR3 contains 14 residues. The PCR contained 60 Vbeta and 13 Jbeta primers. The assay was immunoSEQ multiplex PCR, and TCRdb's table has in-frame clones only and misses some. The table shows 150,000 to 200,000 clones, with roughly 65% occurring only once. Material for sequencing was PBMCs. The chain carries TRBV27 and TRBJ2-7, with TRBD1 identical over 10 bases. The receptor's source is a woman aged 18-35 years in good health and CMV-seropositive. In nucleotides, the CDR3 is TGTGCCAGCAAATCGGACAGGGGGGTCTACGAGCAGTACTTC. Translation gives CASKSDRGVYEQYF.